This T cell receptor (beta chain) was retrieved from a study of blood T cells in healthy people across ages. General study findings and limits: The authors considered diversity estimates from one million T cells to be underestimates. TCR beta diversity tracked closely with naive T cell percentage.

Alongside a J-beta primer mix, a sample-barcoded 5' primer served in a second PCR lasting roughly 6 to 12 cycles. TCRdb re-called the 5' RACE reads with MiXCR, one entry per CDR3 protein. This sample has some 1.5 million distinct CDR3 sequences, with 28% found just once. At least 7 million PBMCs were isolated per sample. Regarding this clonotype: As yet, its antigen is unknown.

Germline assignment: CDR1 LGHNA and CDR2 YSLEER. The CDR3 contains 15 residues. Trimming took off 3 bases at V and 5 bases at J, with 13 bases between the two ends. This sequence joins TRBV4-3 and TRBJ1-4, with a possible D match to TRBD1 (5 bases). The sample comprised blood. The receptor comes from a woman aged 30 to 39 in good health. The CDR3 nucleotides are TGCGCCAGCAGCCAGGACACCGGAAAGAATGAAAAACTGTTTTTT. It is translated as CASSQDTGKNEKLFF.